This TCR beta chain is drawn from a study of identical twins (dated by TCRdb to between 2015 and 2016). For context, the study as a whole: The study deep-sequenced TCR alpha and beta repertoires from monozygotic twins, unrelated adults of various ages and cord blood to test whether fetal clonotypes persist. To rule out contamination, replicate twin experiments were performed at different times with different library preparation protocols. What the research found in general, with its limitations: Compared with coincidental sharing between unrelated individuals, an excess of low generation-probability sequences was observed among out-of-frame TCR alpha sequences shared between twins. A weaker excess of twin sharing was found in beta out-of-frame sequences because the signal-to-noise ratio was lowered by fewer shared sequences. Out-of-frame TCR alpha sharing in monozygotic twins was systematically underestimated by recombination models, whereas sharing between unrelated individuals was in agreement with the recombination models. Because the same donors could not be followed over many years, the conclusions depended on cross-sectional statistical analysis. Abundant cord blood beta clonotypes had fewer insertions, young adult naive repertoires showed a similar but weaker trend, and memory repertoires showed no such trend. Invariant T cells such as MAIT and iNKT could partly confound zero-insertion analyses, though diverse VJ usage argued against this for most clonotypes.

The CDR3 contains 16 residues, cysteine and phenylalanine counted. Here the CDR3 DNA is all that survives: 48 bases in frame from base 1. V is trimmed back by 1 base and J by 5 bases, and the junction contains 6 bases that no gene match accounts for. The CDR1 and CDR2 encoded by the germline V gene are SGHAT and FQNNGV. This clonotype was counted many times. Its antigen has not been determined. Base qualities were left out, and no much larger clone turns up one base away. The library was obtained by 5' RACE. TCRdb names Illumina HiSeq 2000 as the instrument used. Template switching added a universal primer binding site, and the final cDNA carried a unique molecular identifier that allowed TCR cDNA molecules to be counted accurately. Specific primers in the conserved constant-segment region were used to synthesize first-strand cDNA for the TCR alpha and beta chains. To control for contamination, every cDNA library carried two barcodes: a SMART-Mk sample barcode plus Illumina barcodes. TruSeq adapter sequences and Illumina sample barcodes were added in two successive PCR steps. Sequencing of the TCR alpha and beta cDNA libraries was done on the Illumina HiSeq platform using custom primers. For the original study's pipeline: MiGEC was used to process raw reads and extract unique molecular identifiers, and MiXCR was used to find CDR3 positions. For each individual, recombination models were inferred using an EM algorithm with the repgenHMM and IGoR tools. The tcR package in R was used for shared clonotype analysis, with sharing normalized by the product of cloneset sizes. To study raw recombination free of thymic and clonal selection effects, out-of-frame nonproductive sequences were analyzed. TCRdb reworked the public reads: Q25 trimming with fastp, MiXCR clone assembly, productive beta chains retained. Rows with a matching CDR3 protein are joined into one entry that keeps the most common DNA and genes. The V and J calls follow TCRdb's processing rather than the paper's. The sample yields hundreds of thousands of distinct CDR3 sequences; 8.5% to 9% were counted once. Approximately 0.94% of the sample is taken by the ten largest.

Every donor in the study was a healthy Caucasian. Three pairs of female monozygotic twins, all aged about 18 to 29 years, made up the twin cohort. RNA for TCR libraries was isolated from peripheral blood mononuclear cells. The sample was also reused in another study, on yellow fever vaccine responses in identical twins. As that second paper reports: According to the authors, in identical twins the way T cells responded to vaccination appeared partly convergent and partly personalized. The study precisely tracked vaccine-responding T cell clones in identical twins.

The V and J segments used are TRBV11-2 and TRBJ2-3, with 10 bases aligning to TRBD2. Sample: PBMCs. This receptor was obtained from a woman between 18 and 29 years old in good health. For the CDR3, the sequence is CASSLGVAGGVDTQYF. The DNA reads as follows: TGTGCCAGCAGCTTAGGGGTAGCGGGAGGCGTAGATACGCAGTATTTT.